Listed below are T cell receptor beta chains from one sample, sequenced in a study of cytomegalovirus exposure and HLA in healthy donors. Assay: immunoSEQ multiplex PCR; the TCRdb copy retains only in-frame clones and omits some. The data contain about 140,000 clones, around 73% of them singletons. Sequenced sample: PBMCs. These TCRs come from a human donor in good health. Both conserved end residues are part of each CDR3. The D gene is left open where the match is weak. Clone size is shown for a subset of rows, as once, few, many or a class of expanded clone.

size,J,V,D,DNA,CDR3
.,TRBJ1-1,TRBV7-9,.,TGTTCCAGCAGCTTGACAGTTAACACTGAAGCTTTCTTT,CSSSLTVNTEAFF
.,TRBJ2-7,TRBV19,TRBD1,TGTGCCAGTAGCTACCGACAGGGGATAATCTCCTACGAGCAGTACTTC,CASSYRQGIISYEQYF
.,TRBJ2-7,TRBV7-2,.,TGTGCCAGCAGCCCCCAACAGGGCTACGAGCAGTACTTC,CASSPQQGYEQYF
.,TRBJ2-5,TRBV5-4,TRBD1,TGTGCCAGCAGCTCACCCCTACAGGGGGCCGGGGAGACCCAGTACTTC,CASSSPLQGAGETQYF
few,TRBJ2-1,TRBV4-1,TRBD2,TGCGCCAGCAGCCAACTGCTAGCGGGGGGCCCCAGGACCTACAATGAGCAGTTCTTC,CASSQLLAGGPRTYNEQFF
.,TRBJ2-3,TRBV6-6,TRBD2,TGTGCCAGCGGGACTAGCGCCCTCACAGATACGCAGTATTTT,CASGTSALTDTQYF
.,TRBJ2-3,TRBV10-3,.,TGTGCCATCGGCGGGAACACAGATACGCAGTATTTT,CAIGGNTDTQYF
.,TRBJ1-1,TRBV27,.,TGTGCCAGCAGTCCTAGACAGGTGGTCATGAACACTGAAGCTTTCTTT,CASSPRQVVMNTEAFF
few,TRBJ1-1,TRBV4-1,.,TGCGCCAGCAGCCCCAATAGTATTAAAGCTTTCTTT,CASSPNSIKAFF
.,TRBJ2-7,TRBV30,.,TGTGCCTGGAGTCGGCTAGCGACCTACGAGCAGTACTTC,CAWSRLATYEQYF
.,TRBJ2-1,TRBV9,TRBD2,TGTGCCAGCAGCGCCACAACTAGCGGGGTTTACAATGAGCAGTTCTTC,CASSATTSGVYNEQFF
.,TRBJ2-7,TRBV28,TRBD2,TGTGCCAGCAGTTCCTTCACGCGTCACGAAGCGGGGGGAAGGTACGAGCAGTACTTC,CASSSFTRHEAGGRYEQYF
.,TRBJ1-5,TRBV12-5,.,TGTGCTAGTGGTTTGAATGGAGAGCCCCAGCATTTT,CASGLNGEPQHF
.,TRBJ1-1,TRBV6-1,TRBD1,TGTGCCAGCAGGGTGGACAGGGAGGTTGAAGCTTTCTTT,CASRVDREVEAFF
.,TRBJ2-5,TRBV7-3,.,TGTGCCAGCAGCCCGAACGGGGGGCCGTACCAAGAGACCCAGTACTTC,CASSPNGGPYQETQYF
.,TRBJ2-3,TRBV4-2,TRBD2,TGTGCCAGCAGCCAAGATCAGCGGGAGGCCCCAGATACGCAGTATTTT,CASSQDQREAPDTQYF
.,TRBJ2-7,TRBV4-2,TRBD1,TGTGCCAGCAGCCACCAGCCGGGACAGGGTGACTACGAGCAGTACTTC,CASSHQPGQGDYEQYF
.,TRBJ2-7,TRBV30,TRBD2,TGTGCCTGGAGTTTTAAGCGGGAAACAGGAGAGCAGTACTTC,CAWSFKRETGEQYF
.,TRBJ2-1,TRBV7-3,.,TGTGCCAGCAGCTTAAGCGGGGCGGATATCAATGAGCAGTTCTTC,CASSLSGADINEQFF
.,TRBJ1-2,TRBV15,.,TGTGCCACCAGCAGAGATCGGGGGTCAAGGGGCTACACCTTC,CATSRDRGSRGYTF
.,TRBJ1-1,TRBV28,.,TGTGCCAGCAGTCGACAAGAAGCTTTCTTT,CASSRQEAFF
.,TRBJ2-2,TRBV11-3,TRBD2,TGTGCCAGCAGCTTTAGCGGGGGGGACATCGGGGAGCTGTTTTTT,CASSFSGGDIGELFF
.,TRBJ2-7,TRBV4-1,TRBD1,TGCGCCAGCAGCCAAGATTTGGGGACAGGGTATTACGAGCAGTACTTC,CASSQDLGTGYYEQYF
.,TRBJ2-7,TRBV9,TRBD1,TGTGCCAGCAGCCCCCGCCGTGGGACAGGGGGCTCCTACGAGCAGTACTTC,CASSPRRGTGGSYEQYF
.,TRBJ2-7,TRBV7-8,.,TGTGCCAGCAGCTTAGAGGGAGACGGGAGCTCCTACGAGCAGTACTTC,CASSLEGDGSSYEQYF
.,TRBJ2-7,TRBV7-6,.,TGTGCCAGCAAGGCAGGGCCCTCCGAGCAGTACTTC,CASKAGPSEQYF
.,TRBJ2-7,TRBV29-1,.,TGCAGCGCTGGACGGACTACTGGGGAGCAGTACTTC,CSAGRTTGEQYF
.,TRBJ1-5,TRBV4-1,TRBD1,TGCGCCAGCAGCCAAGATGTAGGGGGCGGACAGCCCCAGCATTTT,CASSQDVGGGQPQHF
.,TRBJ2-5,TRBV11-3,TRBD2,TGTGCCAGCAGCCCCAGGACTAGCGGGAGGGAGACAGAGACCCAGTACTTC,CASSPRTSGRETETQYF
.,TRBJ1-2,TRBV6-5,.,TGTGCCAGCAGTCGTTATTCGTCCCCTTATGGCTACACCTTC,CASSRYSSPYGYTF
once,TRBJ2-3,TRBV5-4,TRBD2,TGTGCCAGCAGTCCAAGCGGGGGGGCTGAGGATACGCAGTATTTT,CASSPSGGAEDTQYF
.,TRBJ2-1,TRBV4-1,TRBD2,TGCGCCAGCAGCCAACAGTTATGGACTAGCGTCAATGAGCAGTTCTTC,CASSQQLWTSVNEQFF
.,TRBJ2-1,TRBV5-1,TRBD2,TGCGCCAGCAGCTTTCCGGGACTAGACTCTTGGCAGTTCTTC,CASSFPGLDSWQFF
.,TRBJ2-7,TRBV7-9,TRBD1,TGTGCCAGCAGCTCCAGGGGGCCTATCTCCTACGAGCAGTACTTC,CASSSRGPISYEQYF
.,TRBJ2-3,TRBV4-1,.,TGCGCCAGCAGCCAAATAGTAGGCACAGATACGCAGTATTTT,CASSQIVGTDTQYF
.,TRBJ1-2,TRBV10-3,.,TGTGCCATCAGTGAGTCTGGGGCCGGCTACACCTTC,CAISESGAGYTF
once,TRBJ1-1,TRBV6-6,.,TGTGCCAGCATCCCCCCGAACACAGGGCGGTGGACTGAAGCTTTCTTT,CASIPPNTGRWTEAFF
.,TRBJ2-5,TRBV9,TRBD1,TGTGCCAGCAGCGTCTGGGACAGTCCACAAGAGACCCAGTACTTC,CASSVWDSPQETQYF
.,TRBJ2-1,TRBV27,TRBD1,TGTGCCAGCACCCAGACAGGGGGGTACAATGAGCAGTTCTTC,CASTQTGGYNEQFF
once,TRBJ2-2,TRBV7-8,TRBD1,TGTGCCAGCAGCTCCAGCCGGGACAGCCACACCGGGGAGCTGTTTTTT,CASSSSRDSHTGELFF
.,TRBJ1-1,TRBV5-1,.,TGCGCCAGCAGCTCACAGGGGAACACTGAAGCTTTCTTT,CASSSQGNTEAFF
.,TRBJ1-4,TRBV27,TRBD1,TGCGCCAGCAGTTTGGACAGGATTAATGAAAAACTGTTTTTT,CASSLDRINEKLFF
.,TRBJ2-1,TRBV7-3,TRBD2,TGTGCCAGCAGCTCCCCGACTAGCGGGTACAATGAGCAGTTCTTC,CASSSPTSGYNEQFF
.,TRBJ2-1,TRBV7-6,TRBD2,TGTGCCAGCAGTTGGACTAGCGGGAGCAATGAGCAGTTCTTC,CASSWTSGSNEQFF
once,TRBJ2-1,TRBV27,.,TGTGCCAGCAGTTTAGTTAGCTCCTACAATGAGCAGTTCTTC,CASSLVSSYNEQFF
.,TRBJ1-1,TRBV27,.,TGTGCCAGCAGTTTATTCTCAACAGGGATCACTGAAGCTTTCTTT,CASSLFSTGITEAFF
few,TRBJ1-1,TRBV5-4,.,TGTGCCAGCAGCTGGGGAGCCGGGTGGAATGAAGCTTTCTTT,CASSWGAGWNEAFF
.,TRBJ1-6,TRBV27,TRBD1,TGTGCCAGCAGACCGGGACAGGGGCCTAATTCACCCCTCCACTTT,CASRPGQGPNSPLHF
few,TRBJ2-3,TRBV11-2,.,TGTGCCAGCAGGGCTGGGGGGACAGATACGCAGTATTTT,CASRAGGTDTQYF
.,TRBJ2-3,TRBV23-1,TRBD2,TGCGCCAGCAGTCAATGCGGGAGGTACACAGATACGCAGTATTTT,CASSQCGRYTDTQYF
.,TRBJ1-1,TRBV27,.,TGTGCCAGCAGGTCTGGACAGAGCTTTGAAGCTTTCTTT,CASRSGQSFEAFF
.,TRBJ2-5,TRBV2,TRBD1,TGTGCCAGCAGTGATGGGACAGGAGCGCAAGAGACCCAGTACTTC,CASSDGTGAQETQYF
.,TRBJ2-5,TRBV19,.,TGTGCCAGTAGTATGGGTGCGGGCGGGCAGACCCAGTACTTC,CASSMGAGGQTQYF
few,TRBJ2-3,TRBV6-7,.,TGTGCCAGTAGTGGGGGCAGCACAGATACGCAGTATTTT,CASSGGSTDTQYF
.,TRBJ1-2,TRBV4-1,TRBD1,TGCGCCAGCAGCCAAGGCCCAGGGGGCGGACTAAACTATGGCTACACCTTC,CASSQGPGGGLNYGYTF